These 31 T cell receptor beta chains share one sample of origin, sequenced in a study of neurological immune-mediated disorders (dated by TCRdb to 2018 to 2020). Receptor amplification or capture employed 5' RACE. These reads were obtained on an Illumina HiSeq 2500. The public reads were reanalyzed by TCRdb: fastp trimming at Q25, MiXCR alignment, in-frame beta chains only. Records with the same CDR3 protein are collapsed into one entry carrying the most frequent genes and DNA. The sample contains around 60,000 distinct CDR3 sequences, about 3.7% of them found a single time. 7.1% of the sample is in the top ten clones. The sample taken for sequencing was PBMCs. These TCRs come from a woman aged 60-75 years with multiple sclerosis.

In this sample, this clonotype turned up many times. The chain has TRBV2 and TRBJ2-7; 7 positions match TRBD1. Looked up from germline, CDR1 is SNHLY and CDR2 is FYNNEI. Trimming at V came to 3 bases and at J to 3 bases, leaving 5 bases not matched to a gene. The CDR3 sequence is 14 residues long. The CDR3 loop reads CASSDQGDGYEQYF. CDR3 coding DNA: TGTGCCAGCAGTGACCAGGGGGACGGCTACGAGCAGTACTTC.

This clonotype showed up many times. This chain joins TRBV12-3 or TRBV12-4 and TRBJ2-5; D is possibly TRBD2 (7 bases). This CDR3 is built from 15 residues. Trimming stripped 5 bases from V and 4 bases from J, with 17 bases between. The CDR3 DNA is TGTGCCAGCAGTCCGAAAGGACGGGGGGCAGAGACCCAGTACTTC. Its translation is CASSPKGRGAETQYF.

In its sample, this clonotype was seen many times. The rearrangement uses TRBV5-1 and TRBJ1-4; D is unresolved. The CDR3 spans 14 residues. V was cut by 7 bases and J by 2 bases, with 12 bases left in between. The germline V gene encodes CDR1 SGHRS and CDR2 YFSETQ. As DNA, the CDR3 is TGCGCCAGCGGTTTAAGAGGTACTAATGAAAAACTGTTTTTT. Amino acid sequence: CASGLRGTNEKLFF.

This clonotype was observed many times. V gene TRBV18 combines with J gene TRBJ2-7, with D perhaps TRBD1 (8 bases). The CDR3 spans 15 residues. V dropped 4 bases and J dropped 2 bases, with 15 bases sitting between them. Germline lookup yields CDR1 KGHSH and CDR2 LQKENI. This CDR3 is CASSLRQGTTYEQYF. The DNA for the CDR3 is TGTGCCAGCTCACTACGACAGGGGACTACCTACGAGCAGTACTTC.

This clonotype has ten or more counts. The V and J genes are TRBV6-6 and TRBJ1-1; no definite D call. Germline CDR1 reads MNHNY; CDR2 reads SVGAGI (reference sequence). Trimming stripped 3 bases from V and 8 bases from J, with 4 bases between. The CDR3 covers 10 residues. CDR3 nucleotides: TGTGCCAGCAGTTATGAGGAAGCTTTCTTT. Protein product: CASSYEEAFF.

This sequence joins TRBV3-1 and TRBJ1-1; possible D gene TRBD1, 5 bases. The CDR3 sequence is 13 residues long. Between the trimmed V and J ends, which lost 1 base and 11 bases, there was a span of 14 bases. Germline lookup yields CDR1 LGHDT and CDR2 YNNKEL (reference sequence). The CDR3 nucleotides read TGTGCCAGCAGCCAAGTAAGGCGGGGCGATGCTTTCTTT. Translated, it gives CASSQVRRGDAFF.

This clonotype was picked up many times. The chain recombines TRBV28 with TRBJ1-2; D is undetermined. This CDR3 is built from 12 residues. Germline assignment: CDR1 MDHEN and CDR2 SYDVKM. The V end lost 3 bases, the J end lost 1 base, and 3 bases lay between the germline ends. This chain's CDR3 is CASSFVNYGYTF. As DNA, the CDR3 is TGTGCCAGCAGTTTCGTTAACTATGGCTACACCTTC.

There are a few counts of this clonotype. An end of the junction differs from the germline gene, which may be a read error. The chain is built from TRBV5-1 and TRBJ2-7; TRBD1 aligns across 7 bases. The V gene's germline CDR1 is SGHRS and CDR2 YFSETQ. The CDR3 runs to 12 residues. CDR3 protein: CDSSTQTGEQYF. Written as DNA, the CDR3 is TGCGACAGCAGCACCCAGACAGGGGAGCAGTACTTC.

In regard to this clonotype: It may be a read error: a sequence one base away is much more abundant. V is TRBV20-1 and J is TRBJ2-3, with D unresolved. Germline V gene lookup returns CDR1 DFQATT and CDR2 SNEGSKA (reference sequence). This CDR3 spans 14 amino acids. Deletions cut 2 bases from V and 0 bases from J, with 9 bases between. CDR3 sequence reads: CSARWVESTDTQYF. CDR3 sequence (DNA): TGCAGTGCTAGATGGGTGGAAAGCACAGATACGCAGTATTTT.

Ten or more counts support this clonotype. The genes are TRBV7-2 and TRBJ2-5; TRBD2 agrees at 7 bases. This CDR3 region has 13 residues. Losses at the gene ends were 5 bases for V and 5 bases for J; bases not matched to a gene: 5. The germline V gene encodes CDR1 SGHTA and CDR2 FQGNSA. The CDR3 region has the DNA TGTGCCAGCAGCCTCTGGGGAGGGGAGACCCAGTACTTC. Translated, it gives CASSLWGGETQYF.

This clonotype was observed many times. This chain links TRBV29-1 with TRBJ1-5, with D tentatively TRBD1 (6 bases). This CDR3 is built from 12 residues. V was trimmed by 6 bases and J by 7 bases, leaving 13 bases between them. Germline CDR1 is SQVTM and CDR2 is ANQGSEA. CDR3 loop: CSVRTANQPQHF. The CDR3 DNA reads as TGCAGCGTCCGGACAGCGAACCAGCCCCAGCATTTT.

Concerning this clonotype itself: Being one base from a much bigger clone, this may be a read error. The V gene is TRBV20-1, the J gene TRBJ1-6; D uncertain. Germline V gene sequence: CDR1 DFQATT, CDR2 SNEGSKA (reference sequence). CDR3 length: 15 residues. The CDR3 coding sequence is TGCAGTGCTAGATCGGGAAGCTCCTATAATTCACCCCTCAACTTT. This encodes CSARSGSSYNSPLNF.

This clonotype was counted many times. The CDR3, as DNA: TGCGCCAGCAGCTTGGGGGGGATACGGGGATACGAGCAGTACTTC. Its protein is CASSLGGIRGYEQYF. The chain joins TRBV5-1 to TRBJ2-7; either TRBD1 or TRBD2 may supply D (5 bases each). The CDR3 sequence is 15 residues long. Trimming stripped 0 bases from V and 4 bases from J, with 14 bases between. Germline CDR1 SGHRS, CDR2 YFSETQ.

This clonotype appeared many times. CDR3 sequence (DNA): TGCGCCAGCAGCGCCAGAGGGACAGGGCAAGAGACCCAGTACTTC. Its protein is CASSARGTGQETQYF. The genes are TRBV4-1 and TRBJ2-5; TRBD1 agrees at 9 bases. Trimming at V came to 5 bases and at J to 2 bases, leaving 6 bases not matched to a gene. The CDR3 is 15 residues long. Germline V gene data show CDR1 as MGHRA and CDR2 as YSYEKL.

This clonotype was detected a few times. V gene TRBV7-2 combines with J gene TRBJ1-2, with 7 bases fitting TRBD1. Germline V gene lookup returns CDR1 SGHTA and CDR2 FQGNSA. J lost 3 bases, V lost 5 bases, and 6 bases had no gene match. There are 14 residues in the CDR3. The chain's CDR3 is CASSTWDSYYGYTF. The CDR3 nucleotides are TGTGCCAGCAGCACTTGGGACAGCTACTATGGCTACACCTTC.

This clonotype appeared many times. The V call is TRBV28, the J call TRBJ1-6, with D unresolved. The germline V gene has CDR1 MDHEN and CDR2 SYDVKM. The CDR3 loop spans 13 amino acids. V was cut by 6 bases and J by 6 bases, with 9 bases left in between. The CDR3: CASRRGSNSPLHF. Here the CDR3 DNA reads TGTGCCAGCAGGAGAGGATCTAATTCACCCCTCCACTTT. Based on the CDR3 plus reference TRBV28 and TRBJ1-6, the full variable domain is DVKVTQSSRYLVKRTGEKVFLECVQDMDHENMFWYRQDPGLGLRLIYFSYDVKMKEKGDIPEGYSVSREKKERFSLILESASTNQTSMYLCASRRGSNSPLHFGNGTRLTVT.

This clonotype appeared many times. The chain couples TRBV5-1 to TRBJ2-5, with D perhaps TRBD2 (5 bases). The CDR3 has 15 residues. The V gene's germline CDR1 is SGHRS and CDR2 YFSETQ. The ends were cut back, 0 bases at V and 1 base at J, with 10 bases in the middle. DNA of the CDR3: TGCGCCAGCAGCTTGGGAAGCCGGGGCCAAGAGACCCAGTACTTC. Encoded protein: CASSLGSRGQETQYF.

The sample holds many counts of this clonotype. The CDR3 sequence is CASSFNNEQFF. The CDR3 DNA reads as TGTGCCAGCAGCTTCAATAATGAGCAGTTCTTC. This sequence joins TRBV7-8 and TRBJ2-1; D call uncertain. Trimming removed 3 bases at V and 7 bases at J, with 4 bases between. This CDR3 comprises 11 residues. CDR1 and CDR2 (germline): SGHVS, FQNEAQ.

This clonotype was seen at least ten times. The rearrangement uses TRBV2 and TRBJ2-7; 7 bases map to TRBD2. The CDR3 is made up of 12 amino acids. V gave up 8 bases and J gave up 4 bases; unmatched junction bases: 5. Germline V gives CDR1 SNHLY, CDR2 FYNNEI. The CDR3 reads CASRQGGYEQYF. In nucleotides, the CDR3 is TGTGCCAGCCGGCAGGGAGGGTACGAGCAGTACTTC.

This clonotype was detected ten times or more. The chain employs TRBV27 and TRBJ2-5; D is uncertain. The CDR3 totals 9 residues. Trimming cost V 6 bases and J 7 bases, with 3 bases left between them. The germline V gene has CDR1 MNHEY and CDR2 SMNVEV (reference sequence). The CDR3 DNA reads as TGTGCCAGCAGGGGGACCCAGTACTTC. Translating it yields CASRGTQYF.

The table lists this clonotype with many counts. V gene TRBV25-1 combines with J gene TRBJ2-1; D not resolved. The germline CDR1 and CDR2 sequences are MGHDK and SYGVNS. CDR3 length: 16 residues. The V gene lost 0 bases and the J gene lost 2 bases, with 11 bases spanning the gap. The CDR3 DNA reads TGTGCCAGCAGTGAATATCAACAACAACCCTACAATGAGCAGTTCTTC. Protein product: CASSEYQQQPYNEQFF. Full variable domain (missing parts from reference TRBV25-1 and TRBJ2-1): EADIYQTPRYLVIGTGKKITLECSQTMGHDKMYWYQQDPGMELHLIHYSYGVNSTEKGDLSSESTVSRIRTEHFPLTLESARPSHTSQYLCASSEYQQQPYNEQFFGPGTRLTVL.

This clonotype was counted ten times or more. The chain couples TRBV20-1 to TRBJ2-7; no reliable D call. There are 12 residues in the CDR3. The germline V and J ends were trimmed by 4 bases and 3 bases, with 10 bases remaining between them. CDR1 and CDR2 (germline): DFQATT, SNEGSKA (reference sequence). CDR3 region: CSATRESYEQYF. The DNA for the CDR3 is TGCAGTGCTACAAGAGAAAGCTACGAGCAGTACTTC.

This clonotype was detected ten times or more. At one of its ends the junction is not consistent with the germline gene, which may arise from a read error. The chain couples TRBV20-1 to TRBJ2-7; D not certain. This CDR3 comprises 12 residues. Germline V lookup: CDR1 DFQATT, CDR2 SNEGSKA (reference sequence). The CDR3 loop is CSASVGTYEQYF. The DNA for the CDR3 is TGCAGCGCTAGTGTGGGAACCTACGAGCAGTACTTC.

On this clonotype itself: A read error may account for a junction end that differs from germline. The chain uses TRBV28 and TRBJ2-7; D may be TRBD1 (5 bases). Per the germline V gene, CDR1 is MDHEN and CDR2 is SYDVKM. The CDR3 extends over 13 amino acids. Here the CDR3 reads CASRYRTTYEQYF. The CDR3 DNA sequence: TGTGCAAGCAGGTACAGGACGACCTACGAGCAGTACTTC. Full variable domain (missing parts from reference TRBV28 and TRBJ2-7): DVKVTQSSRYLVKRTGEKVFLECVQDMDHENMFWYRQDPGLGLRLIYFSYDVKMKEKGDIPEGYSVSREKKERFSLILESASTNQTSMYLCASRYRTTYEQYFGPGTRLTVT.

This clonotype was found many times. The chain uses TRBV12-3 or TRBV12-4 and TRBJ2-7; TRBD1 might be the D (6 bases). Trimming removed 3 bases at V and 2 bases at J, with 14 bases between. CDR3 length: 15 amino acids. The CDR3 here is CASSFSPGATYEQYF. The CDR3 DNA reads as TGTGCCAGCAGTTTCTCGCCAGGGGCAACCTACGAGCAGTACTTC.

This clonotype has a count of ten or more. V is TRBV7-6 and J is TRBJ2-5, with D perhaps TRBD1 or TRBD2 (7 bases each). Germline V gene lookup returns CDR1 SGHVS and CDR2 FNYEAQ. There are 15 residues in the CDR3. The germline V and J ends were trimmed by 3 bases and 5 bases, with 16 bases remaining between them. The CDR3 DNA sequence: TGTGCCAGCAGCTTCTTAGACAGGGAGGGGGAGACCCAGTACTTC. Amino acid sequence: CASSFLDREGETQYF.

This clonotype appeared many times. The chain's CDR3 is CASSPGGADEQYF. The CDR3 region has the DNA TGCGCCAGCAGCCCGGGGGGGGCCGACGAGCAGTACTTC. This sequence joins TRBV5-1 and TRBJ2-7; the match to TRBD2 covers 8 bases. Trimming removed 4 bases from V and 5 bases from J; junction bases left unmatched: 5. The CDR3 has 13 amino acids. Looked up from germline, CDR1 is SGHRS and CDR2 is YFSETQ.

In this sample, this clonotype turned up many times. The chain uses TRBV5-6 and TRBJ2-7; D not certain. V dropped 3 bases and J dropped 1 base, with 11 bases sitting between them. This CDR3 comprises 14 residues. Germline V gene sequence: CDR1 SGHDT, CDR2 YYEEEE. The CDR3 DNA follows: TGTGCCAGCAGCTCGCTGGACGGTTCCTACGAGCAGTACTTC. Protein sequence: CASSSLDGSYEQYF.

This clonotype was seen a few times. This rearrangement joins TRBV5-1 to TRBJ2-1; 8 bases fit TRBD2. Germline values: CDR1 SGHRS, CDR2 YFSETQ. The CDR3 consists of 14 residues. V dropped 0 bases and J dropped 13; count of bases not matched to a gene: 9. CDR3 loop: CASSLEFLAGIQFF. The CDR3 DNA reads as TGCGCCAGCAGCTTGGAGTTTCTAGCGGGCATACAGTTCTTC. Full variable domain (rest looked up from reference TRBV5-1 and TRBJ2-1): KAGVTQTPRYLIKTRGQQVTLSCSPISGHRSVSWYQQTPGQGLQFLFEYFSETQRNKGNFPGRFSGRQFSNSRSEMNVSTLELGDSALYLCASSLEFLAGIQFFGPGTRLTVL.

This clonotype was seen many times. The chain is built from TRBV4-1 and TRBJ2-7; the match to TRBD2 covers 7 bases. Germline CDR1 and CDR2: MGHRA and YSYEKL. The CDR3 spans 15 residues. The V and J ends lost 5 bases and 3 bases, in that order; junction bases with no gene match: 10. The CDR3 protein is CASSYQSTSNYEQYF. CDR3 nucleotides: TGCGCCAGCAGCTACCAATCGACTAGCAACTACGAGCAGTACTTC.

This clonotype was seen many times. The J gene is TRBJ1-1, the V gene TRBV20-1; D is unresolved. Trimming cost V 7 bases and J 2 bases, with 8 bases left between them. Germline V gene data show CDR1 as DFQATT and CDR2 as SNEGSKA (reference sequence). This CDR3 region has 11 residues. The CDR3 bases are TGCAGTGGGTGGACTAACACTGAAGCTTTCTTT. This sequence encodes CSGWTNTEAFF.